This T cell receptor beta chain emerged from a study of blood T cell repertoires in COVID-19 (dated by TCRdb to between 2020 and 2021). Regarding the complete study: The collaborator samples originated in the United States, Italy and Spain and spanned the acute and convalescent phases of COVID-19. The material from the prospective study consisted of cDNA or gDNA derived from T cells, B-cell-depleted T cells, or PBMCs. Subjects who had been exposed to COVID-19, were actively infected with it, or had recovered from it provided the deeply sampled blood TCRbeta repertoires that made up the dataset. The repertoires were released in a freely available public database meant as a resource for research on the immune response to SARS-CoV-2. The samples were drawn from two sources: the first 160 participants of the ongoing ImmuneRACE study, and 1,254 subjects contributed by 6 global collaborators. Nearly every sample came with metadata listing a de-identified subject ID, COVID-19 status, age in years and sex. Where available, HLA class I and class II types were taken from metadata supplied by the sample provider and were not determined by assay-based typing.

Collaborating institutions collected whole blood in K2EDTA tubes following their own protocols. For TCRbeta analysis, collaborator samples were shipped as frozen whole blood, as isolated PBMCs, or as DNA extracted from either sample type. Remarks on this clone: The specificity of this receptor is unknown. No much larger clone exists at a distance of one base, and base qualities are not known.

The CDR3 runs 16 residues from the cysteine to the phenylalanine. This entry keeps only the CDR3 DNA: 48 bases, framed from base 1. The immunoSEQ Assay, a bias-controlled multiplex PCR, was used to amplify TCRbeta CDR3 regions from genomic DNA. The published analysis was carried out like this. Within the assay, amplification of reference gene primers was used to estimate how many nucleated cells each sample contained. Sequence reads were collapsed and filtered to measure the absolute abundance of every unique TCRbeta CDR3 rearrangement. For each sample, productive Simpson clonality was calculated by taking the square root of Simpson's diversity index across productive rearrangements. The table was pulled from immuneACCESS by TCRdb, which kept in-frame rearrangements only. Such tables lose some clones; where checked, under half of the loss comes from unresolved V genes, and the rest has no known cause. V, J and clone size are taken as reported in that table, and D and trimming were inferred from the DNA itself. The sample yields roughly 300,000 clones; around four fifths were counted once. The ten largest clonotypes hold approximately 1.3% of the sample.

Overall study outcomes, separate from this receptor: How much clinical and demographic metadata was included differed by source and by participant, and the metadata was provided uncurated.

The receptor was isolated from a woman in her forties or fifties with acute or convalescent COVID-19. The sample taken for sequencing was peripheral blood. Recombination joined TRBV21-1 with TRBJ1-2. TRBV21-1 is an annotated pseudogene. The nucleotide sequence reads TGTGCCAGCAGCAAAGTAGGGAGGAGCTTGTCCTATGGCTACACCTTC. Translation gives CASSKVGRSLSYGYTF.